These T cell receptor beta chains were read from a single sample in a study of T cells in lung cancer brain metastases. Produced via immunoSEQ multiplex PCR; TCRdb's table is partial and in-frame only. The sample records about 430 clones, 90% being singletons. The source material was tumor tissue from a brain metastasis. The receptor source for this set is a man between 65 and 85 years old with non-small cell lung cancer that had spread to the brain. The CDR3 runs from the conserved cysteine through the conserved F or W. The D gene is left open where the match is weak. Only part of the rows carry a size: once, few, many, or a class if the clone is expanded.

V	J	size	D	DNA	CDR3
TRBV4-1	TRBJ2-3	few	.	TGCGCCAGCAGCCAGGGGGTCCTTTACACAGATACGCAGTATTTT	CASSQGVLYTDTQYF
TRBV6-5	TRBJ2-1	.	.	TGTGCCAGCAGTTCTCTAATTCGGGACTCTAAGCAGTTCTTC	CASSSLIRDSKQFF
TRBV5-4	TRBJ2-7	.	TRBD2	TGTGCCAGCAGCTACGGGACTAACTCCTACGAGCAGTACTTC	CASSYGTNSYEQYF
TRBV6-1	TRBJ1-5	.	.	TGTGCCAGCAGTGAGACGCTTTTTCGCAATCAGCCCCAGCATTTT	CASSETLFRNQPQHF
TRBV7-3	TRBJ2-1	.	TRBD2	TGTGCCAGCAGCTCCACTAGCGGGAGTGGAAATGAGCAGTTCTTC	CASSSTSGSGNEQFF
TRBV4-3	TRBJ1-2	few	.	TGCGCCAGCAGCCAAGAGGTGGCAGGTAAAGGAGCTAACTATGGCTACACCTTC	CASSQEVAGKGANYGYTF
TRBV5-4	TRBJ2-7	.	.	TGTGCCAGCAGCTCACGGAGTTCCCACGAGCAGTACTTC	CASSSRSSHEQYF
TRBV2	TRBJ1-2	.	.	TGTGCCAGCAGTGAGAATCTGGGAGGCGGCTACACCTTC	CASSENLGGGYTF
TRBV11-2	TRBJ2-3	.	.	TGTGCCAGCAGCTACACCACACAGCGCACAGATACGCAGTATTTT	CASSYTTQRTDTQYF
TRBV4-2	TRBJ2-3	.	TRBD2	TGTGCCAGCACCAAGGGACTAGCGGAGCCAGATACGCAGTATTTT	CASTKGLAEPDTQYF
TRBV7-6	TRBJ1-2	.	.	TGTGCCAGCAGCTTAGGCCACGGCGGGGGGAACTATGGCTACACCTTC	CASSLGHGGGNYGYTF
TRBV9	TRBJ2-5	.	TRBD2	TGTGCCAGCAGCGTAGGAGGGCGGGGGCAAGAGACCCAGTACTTC	CASSVGGRGQETQYF
TRBV6-5	TRBJ2-1	.	TRBD1	TGTGCCAGCAGTCCGAGGACAGGGGGTTTCAATGAGCAGTTCTTC	CASSPRTGGFNEQFF
TRBV19	TRBJ1-1	.	.	TGTGCCAGTAGCCTCTCCAGGGGTCTATCCACTGAAGCTTTCTTT	CASSLSRGLSTEAFF
TRBV6-6	TRBJ2-7	once	.	TGTGCCAGCGGACCGTACCTCGCAGACTACGAGCAGTACTTC	CASGPYLADYEQYF
TRBV27	TRBJ1-5	.	.	TGTGCCAGCAGTTTCGGACGGGGCAATCAGCCCCAGCATTTT	CASSFGRGNQPQHF
TRBV10-3	TRBJ2-1	.	TRBD1	TGTGCCATCAGTCTGAGGGTGGGACAGGGAGCTGAGCAGTTCTTC	CAISLRVGQGAEQFF
TRBV5-1	TRBJ2-3	.	.	TGCGCCAGCAGCTTGGCACGGGGGCCCGGGAACACAGATACGCAGTATTTT	CASSLARGPGNTDTQYF
TRBV5-1	TRBJ1-5	.	.	TGCGCCAGCAGCTTGGAGGGAGACAGGCCCCAGCATTTT	CASSLEGDRPQHF